The 32 T cell receptor beta chains presented below share a single source sample, sequenced in a study of blood T cell repertoires in COVID-19. Some clones are missing from TCRdb's copy, which holds only in-frame ones; the method was immunoSEQ multiplex PCR. The sample includes around 150,000 clones, roughly 80% of them seen just once. Sequenced: PBMCs or T cells enriched from blood (not recorded which). These receptors were collected from a woman in her sixties who had recovered from COVID-19.

To note about this clone: In the same sample, other DNA sequences code for this CDR3. The rearrangement links TRBV18 to TRBJ1-2; 9 nucleotides match TRBD1. V gave up 3 bases and J gave up 8 bases; unmatched junction bases: 1. Germline V gene data show CDR1 as KGHSH and CDR2 as LQKENI. This CDR3 has 12 residues. CDR3 region: CASSPGQGGYTF. The CDR3, as DNA: TGTGCCAGCTCACCGGGACAGGGCGGCTACACCTTC.

V is TRBV7-2 and J is TRBJ2-5; TRBD2 matches at 13 bases. V lost 7 bases and J lost 4; bases outside the gene matches: 9. The CDR3 covers 16 residues. Germline CDR1 and CDR2: SGHTA and FQGNSA. The CDR3 spells CASNLLAGGPTETQYF. The CDR3 nucleotides are TGTGCCAGCAACCTACTAGCGGGGGGGCCCACAGAGACCCAGTACTTC.

The chain links TRBV27 to TRBJ1-5, with 8 positions matching TRBD1. CDR3 size: 15 residues. Germline V gene sequence: CDR1 MNHEY, CDR2 SMNVEV (reference sequence). Germline trimming cut 7 bases from V and 4 bases from J; bases unmatched to any gene: 9. CDR3 protein: CASIMDRVINQPQHF. DNA of the CDR3: TGTGCCAGCATCATGGACAGGGTGATAAATCAGCCCCAGCATTTT.

This clone was seen just once. J is TRBJ2-1 and V is TRBV5-6, with D unclear. Deletions cut 4 bases from V and 3 bases from J, with 5 bases between. CDR3 length equals 12 residues. The germline gives CDR1 SGHDT, CDR2 YYEEEE. CDR3 in amino acids: CASSLNYNEQFF. The DNA for the CDR3 is TGTGCCAGCAGCCTTAACTACAATGAGCAGTTCTTC.

The gene calls are TRBV19 and TRBJ2-5; D may be TRBD1 (5 bases). V shed 3 bases and J shed 2 bases, with 7 bases lying between them. Germline CDR1 is LNHDA and CDR2 is SQIVND (reference sequence). This CDR3 contains 13 residues. The CDR3 is CASSIGAQETQYF. The CDR3 DNA is TGTGCCAGTAGTATTGGGGCTCAAGAGACCCAGTACTTC.

The chain combines TRBV6-6 with TRBJ2-7; D might be TRBD2 (6 bases). This CDR3 is 13 amino acids long. V lost 6 bases, J lost 3 bases, and 12 bases lay in between. CDR1 and CDR2 (germline): MNHNY, SVGAGI (reference sequence). This CDR3 is CASRDYHLYEQYF. The CDR3 region has the DNA TGTGCCAGCAGGGACTACCACCTCTACGAGCAGTACTTC.

The rearrangement links TRBV4-1 to TRBJ2-1; 10 nucleotides line up with TRBD2. Germline V gene data show CDR1 as MGHRA and CDR2 as YSYEKL. V shed 6 bases, J shed 0 bases, and the junction held 2 bases outside the gene matches. The CDR3 has 15 amino acids. The CDR3 loop is CASRSSGGSYNEQFF. The DNA of the CDR3 is TGCGCCAGCAGGTCTAGCGGGGGCTCCTACAATGAGCAGTTCTTC.

The rearrangement links TRBV5-1 to TRBJ1-1; 7 bases map to TRBD1. Germline loops: CDR1 SGHRS, CDR2 YFSETQ. The CDR3 is 15 residues long. V lost 3 bases, J lost 5 bases, and 10 bases stayed unmatched. CDR3 residues: CASSSGTAGWTEAFF. The CDR3 region has the DNA TGCGCCAGCAGCTCCGGGACAGCTGGATGGACTGAAGCTTTCTTT.

This sequence joins TRBV2 and TRBJ2-1; D gene uncertain. Looked up from germline, CDR1 is SNHLY and CDR2 is FYNNEI. Trimming shortened V by 5 bases and J by 2 bases, and 7 bases separated the two germline ends. The CDR3 totals 13 residues. As DNA, the CDR3 is TGTGCCAGCAGTCTGGCCCCCTACAATGAGCAGTTCTTC. Translating gives CASSLAPYNEQFF.

The chain links TRBV5-1 to TRBJ1-1, with a weak D call TRBD1 (6 bases). Germline-derived CDR1 and CDR2 are SGHRS and YFSETQ. Trimming removed 7 bases at V and 7 bases at J, with 14 bases between. The CDR3 consists of 12 residues. The CDR3 DNA reads TGCGCCAGCCTCTCAGGGGCTGATGAAGCTTTCTTT. Translation gives CASLSGADEAFF.

The rearrangement joins TRBV7-2 to TRBJ2-4; 7 bases are a match to TRBD2. There are 14 residues in the CDR3. The V segment lost 5 bases and the J segment 6 bases; nucleotides outside the gene matches: 7. The germline V gene encodes CDR1 SGHTA and CDR2 FQGNSA. The CDR3 region has the DNA TGTGCCAGCAGCGCATCAGGGAGGGCAAACATTCAGTACTTC. Its translation: CASSASGRANIQYF.

J is TRBJ2-3 and V is TRBV5-1; 7 nucleotides line up with TRBD2. CDR1 and CDR2 from the germline V gene are SGHRS and YFSETQ. The CDR3 is 15 amino acids. Trimming removed 0 bases from V and 3 bases from J; junction bases left unmatched: 4. Written as DNA, the CDR3 is TGCGCCAGCAGCTTGGTGCGCGGGGGTACAGATACGCAGTATTTT. This gives the protein CASSLVRGGTDTQYF.

This clone was seen a handful of times. The chain links TRBV6-2 or TRBV6-3 to TRBJ1-5; no reliable D call. Germline-derived CDR1 and CDR2 are MNHEY and SVGEGT. V lost 0 bases and J 7 bases, leaving 10 bases between the germline ends. CDR3 length equals 14 residues. The CDR3 DNA is TGTGCCAGCAGTTACTCGATGGTACGGCAGCCCCAGCATTTT. This gives the protein CASSYSMVRQPQHF.

The rearrangement joins TRBV2 to TRBJ2-1; maybe TRBD1 (6 bases). The CDR3 length is 15 residues. Germline CDR1 reads SNHLY; CDR2 reads FYNNEI. The V end was cut by 8 bases, the J end by 0 bases, with 14 bases between. Written as DNA, the CDR3 is TGTGCCAGCGTCTGGACAGAGAGCTCCTACAATGAGCAGTTCTTC. It codes for CASVWTESSYNEQFF.

This clone was counted once. The chain couples TRBV18 to TRBJ1-1; D call uncertain. V was shortened by 1 base and J by 7 bases, with 16 bases between the two germline ends. The CDR3 is 15 residues long. CDR1 KGHSH and CDR2 LQKENI come from the germline V gene. As DNA, the CDR3 is TGTGCCAGCTCACCACAATTCGGAGAGGCCTTTGAAGCTTTCTTT. It yields the protein CASSPQFGEAFEAFF.

This chain links TRBV6-5 with TRBJ2-3, with 8 bases lining up with TRBD2. CDR3 length equals 15 residues. Germline values: CDR1 MNHEY, CDR2 SVGAGI. The V and J ends lost 8 bases and 0 bases, in that order; junction bases with no gene match: 7. The CDR3, as DNA: TGTGCCAGCGCGTCAGCGGGGGCTAGCACAGATACGCAGTATTTT. Protein sequence: CASASAGASTDTQYF.

The chain employs TRBV6-5 and TRBJ1-2; the match to TRBD1 covers 7 bases. The CDR3 totals 13 residues. Trimming at V came to 8 bases and at J to 4 bases, leaving 7 bases not matched to a gene. Germline V gene sequence: CDR1 MNHEY, CDR2 SVGAGI. CDR3 nucleotides: TGTGCCAGCCCGGGACAGTCTCTCTATGGCTACACCTTC. Amino acids: CASPGQSLYGYTF.

The DNA of the CDR3 is TGTGCCAGCAGCCGATCAGGGGTGGTCTATGGCTACACCTTC. Translating gives CASSRSGVVYGYTF. J is TRBJ1-2 and V is TRBV28, with D perhaps TRBD1 (6 bases). Germline CDR1 MDHEN, CDR2 SYDVKM. The CDR3 covers 14 residues. The V gene lost 6 bases and the J gene lost 4 bases, with 15 bases spanning the gap.

The chain recombines TRBV7-2 with TRBJ2-7; possible D gene TRBD2, 5 bases. The CDR3 is made up of 14 amino acids. Trimming took off 1 base at V and 1 base at J, with 8 bases between the two ends. The germline V gene has CDR1 SGHTA and CDR2 FQGNSA. Here the CDR3 reads CASSLGRGSYEQYF. Here the CDR3 DNA reads TGTGCCAGCAGCTTAGGCCGAGGGTCCTACGAGCAGTACTTC.

The CDR3: CAISEGGDRALLNTEAFF. The CDR3 DNA reads as TGTGCCATCAGTGAGGGCGGGGACAGGGCTTTATTGAACACTGAAGCTTTCTTT. The chain recombines TRBV10-3 with TRBJ1-1, with TRBD1 identical over 9 bases. Germline CDR1 is ENHRY and CDR2 is SYGVKD. V was pared by 2 bases and J by 0 bases, with 10 bases of the junction left unmatched. This CDR3 has 18 amino acids.

This chain links TRBV25-1 with TRBJ2-7; perhaps TRBD1 as D (6 bases). The CDR3 extends over 15 amino acids. Looked up from germline, CDR1 is MGHDK and CDR2 is SYGVNS. The ends were cut back, 4 bases at V and 0 bases at J, with 13 bases in the middle. The CDR3 is CASSAGHLISYEQYF. In DNA form, the CDR3 reads TGTGCCAGCAGTGCGGGACATTTAATCTCCTACGAGCAGTACTTC.

V usage is TRBV15 and J usage is TRBJ2-4, with 11 bases matching TRBD1. The CDR3 loop spans 18 amino acids. Trimming took 4 bases from V and 0 from J; bases not matched to a gene: 8. Germline values: CDR1 LNHNV, CDR2 YYDKDF (reference sequence). This chain's CDR3 is CATSNGQGAPLAKNIQYF. DNA of the CDR3: TGTGCCACCAGCAACGGACAGGGGGCTCCCTTAGCCAAAAACATTCAGTACTTC.

The chain uses TRBV7-6 and TRBJ1-1, with 7 bases matching TRBD1. Germline assignment: CDR1 SGHVS and CDR2 FNYEAQ. The trim removed 1 base at V and 8 bases at J, leaving 7 bases unmatched. The CDR3 spans 14 residues. The CDR3 bases are TGTGCCAGCAGCTTAGGAACGGGACAGTCAGAAGCTTTCTTT. This gives the protein CASSLGTGQSEAFF.

This clone showed up just once. As DNA, the CDR3 is TGTGCCGGCGGATTGAACACTGAAGCTTTCTTT. Its protein product is CAGGLNTEAFF. The rearrangement uses TRBV6-6 and TRBJ1-1; D is unresolved. Germline V lookup: CDR1 MNHNY, CDR2 SVGAGI (reference sequence). V dropped 11 bases and J dropped 0 bases, with 7 bases sitting between them. The CDR3 has 11 amino acids.

The rearrangement links TRBV5-1 to TRBJ1-1, with 8 bases matching TRBD1. Germline values: CDR1 SGHRS, CDR2 YFSETQ. With 2 bases clipped from V and 1 base from J, the junction kept 7 bases outside the gene matches. This CDR3 has 16 amino acids. CDR3 in amino acids: CASSFRAGGANTEAFF. The DNA for the CDR3 is TGCGCCAGCAGCTTCCGGGCAGGGGGCGCGAACACTGAAGCTTTCTTT. The full variable domain, completed using reference TRBV5-1 and TRBJ1-1, is KAGVTQTPRYLIKTRGQQVTLSCSPISGHRSVSWYQQTPGQGLQFLFEYFSETQRNKGNFPGRFSGRQFSNSRSEMNVSTLELGDSALYLCASSFRAGGANTEAFFGQGTRLTVV.

The chain joins TRBV19 to TRBJ2-7, with 8 bases aligning to TRBD1. Germline V gene data show CDR1 as LNHDA and CDR2 as SQIVND (reference sequence). The CDR3 spans 15 residues. V shed 6 bases, J shed 3 bases, and the junction held 10 bases outside the gene matches. The chain's CDR3 is CASSKMTGANYEQYF. The CDR3 coding sequence is TGTGCCAGTAGCAAAATGACAGGGGCGAACTACGAGCAGTACTTC.

V and J are TRBV4-2 and TRBJ2-7; tentatively, D is TRBD2 (6 bases). CDR3 length: 14 amino acids. The germline V gene encodes CDR1 LGHNA and CDR2 YNFKEQ. The V end was cut by 4 bases, the J end by 6 bases, with 16 bases between. CDR3 coding DNA: TGTGCCAGCAGCCCCCCCGTGGAGGGATTCGAGCAGTACTTC. Encoded protein: CASSPPVEGFEQYF.

The chain carries TRBV2 and TRBJ2-6, with D hard to call. Per the germline V gene, CDR1 is SNHLY and CDR2 is FYNNEI. The CDR3 sequence is 15 residues long. V was cut by 5 bases and J by 0 bases, with 8 bases left in between. Written as DNA, the CDR3 is TGTGCCAGCAGTCTTTTTAGCTCTGGGGCCAACGTCCTGACTTTC. Its protein is CASSLFSSGANVLTF. The full variable domain, with the rest looked up from reference TRBV2 and TRBJ2-6, is EPEVTQTPSHQVTQMGQEVILRCVPISNHLYFYWYRQILGQKVEFLVSFYNNEISEKSEIFDDQFSVERPDGSNFTLKIRSTKLEDSAMYFCASSLFSSGANVLTFGAGSRLTVL.

The chain links TRBV5-1 to TRBJ1-1, with TRBD1 matching over 7 bases. V lost 1 base, J lost 2 bases, and 8 bases stayed unmatched. Germline CDR1 reads SGHRS; CDR2 reads YFSETQ. The CDR3 is 16 amino acids. CDR3 region: CASSLRQGGSNTEAFF. The CDR3 DNA sequence: TGCGCCAGCAGCTTGAGACAGGGTGGAAGTAACACTGAAGCTTTCTTT. The whole variable domain, filled in from reference TRBV5-1 and TRBJ1-1, reads KAGVTQTPRYLIKTRGQQVTLSCSPISGHRSVSWYQQTPGQGLQFLFEYFSETQRNKGNFPGRFSGRQFSNSRSEMNVSTLELGDSALYLCASSLRQGGSNTEAFFGQGTRLTVV.

This clone occurred once. This rearrangement joins TRBV2 to TRBJ1-1, with D perhaps matching TRBD1 (5 bases). V was clipped by 6 bases and J by 5 bases, with 16 bases between them. The CDR3 totals 14 residues. CDR1 is SNHLY and CDR2 is FYNNEI in the germline V gene. The CDR3 region has the DNA TGTGCCAGCAGGGCCCGAATGGGGGGAACTGAAGCTTTCTTT. This codes for CASRARMGGTEAFF.

The chain recombines TRBV5-8 with TRBJ2-7, with D maybe TRBD2 (6 bases). There are 15 residues in the CDR3. Trimming removed 4 bases at V and 2 bases at J, with 16 bases between. Per germline, CDR1 SGHTS and CDR2 YDEGEE. The CDR3 coding sequence is TGTGCCAGCAGCAGGGGACTCCACGACACCTACGAGCAGTACTTC. The encoded protein is CASSRGLHDTYEQYF.

There are a few counts of this clone. The V call is TRBV4-2, the J call TRBJ2-7, with 8 bases lining up with TRBD2. Trimming took 2 bases from V and 1 from J; bases not matched to a gene: 7. CDR1 and CDR2 (germline): LGHNA, YNFKEQ. The CDR3 totals 16 residues. As DNA, the CDR3 is TGTGCCAGCAGCCAACTTAGCGGGGCCGGATCCTACGAGCAGTACTTC. It yields the protein CASSQLSGAGSYEQYF.